Described below is a single T cell receptor beta chain sequence and its context. The antigen remains undetermined. For TCR beta libraries, 1.5 to 2 micrograms of genomic DNA were obtained from cryopreserved PBMCs. The data are from a study of cytotoxic CD8 clonotypes in ibrutinib-treated CLL. Study-level background: Investigators reported 25 or so partial and 2 complete responses; after median around 6 years, approximately 15 patients remained remitted and 12 progressed. The study, taken as a whole, reports: Contraction or stability on treatment characterized the public clonotypes, which were uncommon.

The planned depth of sequencing spanned 1 in 200,000 to 1 in 1 million T cells. Assay used: immunoSEQ multiplex PCR; TCRdb lists only in-frame clones, some missing. Among about 6,000 clones listed, 65% to 85% were seen once. This clonotype originated in a human donor with chronic lymphocytic leukemia. Sequences were derived from PBMCs, sampled before ibrutinib treatment.

The CDR3 nucleotides read TGTGCCAGCAGGCCTACAGGGATAGTGACCCAGTACTTC. It specifies CASRPTGIVTQYF. V and J are TRBV7-8 and TRBJ2-5, with D possibly TRBD1 on 6 matching bases. V gave up 6 bases and J gave up 7 bases, with 15 bases separating them. From germline, CDR1 is SGHVS and CDR2 FQNEAQ. CDR3 length equals 13 residues.